This TCR beta chain comes out of a study of T-cell memory formation after mild COVID-19. Study as a whole: Each donor largely had its own TCR clusters.

This clonotype was seen a few times. Its antigen is still unknown. Trimming took off 4 bases at V and 1 base at J, with 16 bases between the two ends. This CDR3 is built from 16 residues. Germline-derived CDR1 and CDR2 are LNHDA and SQIVND (reference sequence). Findings and limits, study-wide: Later expanders leaned CD4+, whereas day 15 to 85 contracting clones were balanced CD4/CD8.

TCRdb ran MiXCR on the 5' RACE reads and lists one entry per CDR3 protein. The sample records about 140,000 distinct CDR3 sequences, about 14% being singletons. Sequencing used PBMCs or a T cell subset sorted from them (not recorded which). The chain employs TRBV19 and TRBJ1-1; possible D gene TRBD1, 6 bases. The origin of this receptor is an adult woman who had mild COVID-19 (a few samples of this study predate the infection). Cell type and time point are not known. This CDR3 reads CASSTAGTWTNTEAFF. CDR3 sequence (DNA): TGTGCCAGTAGTACCGCCGGGACATGGACGAACACTGAAGCTTTCTTT.